This T cell receptor beta chain originates from a study of blood T cell repertoires in COVID-19. The table came from immunoSEQ multiplex PCR; TCRdb's copy has only in-frame clones and leaves some out. The table has about 430,000 clones, about 88% seen once; the top ten hold roughly 1.4%. A single count supports this clone. The V end lost 8 bases, the J end lost 0 bases, and 19 bases lay between the germline ends. The CDR3 has 16 amino acids. Germline loops: CDR1 LNHNV, CDR2 YYDKDF (reference sequence). The TCR sequence derives from a woman under 30 who had been exposed to COVID-19. The sample comprised PBMCs or T cells enriched from blood (not recorded which). The rearrangement links TRBV15 to TRBJ2-5; D is ambiguous. The CDR3 bases are TGTGCCACCGATCTGTTTGGCGGAACGTACCAAGAGACCCAGTACTTC. This encodes CATDLFGGTYQETQYF.